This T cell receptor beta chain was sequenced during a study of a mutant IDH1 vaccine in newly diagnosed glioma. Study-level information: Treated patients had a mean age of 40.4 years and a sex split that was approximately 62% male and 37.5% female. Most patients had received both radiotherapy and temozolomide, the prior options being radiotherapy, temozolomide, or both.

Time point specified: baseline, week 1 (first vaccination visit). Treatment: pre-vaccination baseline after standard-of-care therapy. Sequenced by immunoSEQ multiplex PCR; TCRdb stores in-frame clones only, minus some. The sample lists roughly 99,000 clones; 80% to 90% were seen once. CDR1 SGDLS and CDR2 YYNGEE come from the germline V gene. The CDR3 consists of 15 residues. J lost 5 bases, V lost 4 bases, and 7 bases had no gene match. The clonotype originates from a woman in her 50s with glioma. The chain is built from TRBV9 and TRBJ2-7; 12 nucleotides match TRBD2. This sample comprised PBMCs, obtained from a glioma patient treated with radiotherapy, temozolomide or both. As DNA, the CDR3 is TGTGCCAGCAGCCCGACTAGCGGGAGACCTGACGAGCAGTACTTC. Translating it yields CASSPTSGRPDEQYF. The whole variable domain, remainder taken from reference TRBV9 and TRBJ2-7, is DSGVTQTPKHLITATGQRVTLRCSPRSGDLSVYWYQQSLDQGLQFLIQYYNGEERAKGNILERFSAQQFPDLHSELNLSSLELGDSALYFCASSPTSGRPDEQYFGPGTRLTVT.